This TCR beta chain was found in a study of blood T cells in healthy people across ages. Each donor supplied around 9.6 milliliters of peripheral blood. Germline CDR1 SEHNR, CDR2 FQNEAQ (reference sequence). The CDR3 is 14 amino acids. V lost 2 bases to trimming and J lost 8 bases, with 13 bases between them. The sample holds many counts of this clonotype. Together with a sample-barcoded 5' primer, a J-beta primer mix was included in a second PCR lasting about 6 to 11 cycles. MiXCR, applied by TCRdb to the 5' RACE reads, yields one record per CDR3 protein. The profile shows roughly 900,000 distinct CDR3 sequences, around 28% of them singletons.

The chain joins TRBV7-9 to TRBJ2-1; D tentatively fits TRBD1 or TRBD2 (6 bases each). The sequencing sample was made of blood. The sequence came from a woman aged 80 or older in good health. The CDR3: CASSLTLGGDEQFF. DNA for the CDR3: TGTGCCAGCAGCTTAACTTTGGGGGGCGATGAGCAGTTCTTC.